This T cell receptor (beta chain) comes out of a study of T-cell reconstitution after alpha-beta-depleted transplantation in children. Study findings and constraints: At day 60, the high TCRbeta diversity found in some patients originated from recipient T cells and thymic progenitors that had survived. Reportedly, only several hundred clones from non-depleted graft cells drove alpha-beta T-cell counts at about two months. Newly produced T cells mostly provided counts and TCRbeta diversity after one year, as hyperexpanded clones declined.

This clonotype appeared a few times. Antigen specificity is unknown. Germline loops: CDR1 SGHRS, CDR2 YFSETQ. Unmatched junction bases numbered 11, after V lost 4 bases and J lost 3 bases. The CDR3 covers 17 residues. As it was prepared, the TCRbeta library received unique molecular identifiers. TCRdb ran MiXCR on the PCR reads and lists one entry per CDR3 protein. This table holds 500,000 to 600,000 distinct CDR3 sequences, roughly 27% found once. This clonotype was obtained from a boy under three years old with Wiskott-Aldrich syndrome, due to receive a stem cell transplant. This specimen was PBMCs, taken before TCRalphabeta/CD19-depleted stem cell transplant. The chain employs TRBV5-1 and TRBJ2-3; 10 nucleotides line up with TRBD2. DNA of the CDR3: TGCGCCAGCAGCCGGACTCCCGGGACTAGCGCAACAGATACGCAGTATTTT. Translating it yields CASSRTPGTSATDTQYF.